This TCR beta chain appears in the sequencing data of a study of persistence of HIV-infected CD4 T cells. This was the immunoSEQ version 4 assay in survey mode. Profiling relied on immunoSEQ multiplex PCR, and the TCRdb table lists in-frame clones only, not all of them. The sample has tens of thousands of clones, around 82% seen once. The stimulus was an HIV-1 Gag 15-mer peptide pool, 0.9 to 1 ug/peptide/mL. CD40L/CD69 double-negative CD45RO-high memory CD4+ T cells were collected. Inclusion required CMV-positive serology and CD4+ counts above 400 cells/uL. Remarks on this clone: As yet, its antigen is unknown.

Germline CDR1 and CDR2: SGHRS and YFSETQ. J gave up 2 bases and V 7 bases, and 4 bases lay outside the gene matches. The CDR3 consists of 13 residues. This receptor was identified in an adult woman with HIV who was CMV-seropositive. J is TRBJ2-7 and V is TRBV5-1; TRBD1 aligns across 9 bases. This material consisted of CD4+ T cells sorted from PBMCs after roughly 19-hour stimulation, taken from a patient who received antiretroviral therapy. CDR3 DNA: TGCGCCAGCGGACAGGGGACGACCTACGAGCAGTACTTC. Residues: CASGQGTTYEQYF.